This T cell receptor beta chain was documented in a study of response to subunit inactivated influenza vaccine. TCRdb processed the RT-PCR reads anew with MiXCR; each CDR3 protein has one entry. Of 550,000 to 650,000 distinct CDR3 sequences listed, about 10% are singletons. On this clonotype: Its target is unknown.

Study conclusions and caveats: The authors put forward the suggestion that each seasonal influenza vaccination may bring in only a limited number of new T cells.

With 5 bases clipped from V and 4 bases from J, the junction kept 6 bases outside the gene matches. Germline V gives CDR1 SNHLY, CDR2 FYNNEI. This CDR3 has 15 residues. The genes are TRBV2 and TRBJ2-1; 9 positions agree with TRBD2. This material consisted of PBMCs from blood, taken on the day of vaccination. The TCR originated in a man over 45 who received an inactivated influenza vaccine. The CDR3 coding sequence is TGTGCCAGCAGTACGAGCGGGAGGATGTACAATGAGCAGTTCTTC. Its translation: CASSTSGRMYNEQFF.